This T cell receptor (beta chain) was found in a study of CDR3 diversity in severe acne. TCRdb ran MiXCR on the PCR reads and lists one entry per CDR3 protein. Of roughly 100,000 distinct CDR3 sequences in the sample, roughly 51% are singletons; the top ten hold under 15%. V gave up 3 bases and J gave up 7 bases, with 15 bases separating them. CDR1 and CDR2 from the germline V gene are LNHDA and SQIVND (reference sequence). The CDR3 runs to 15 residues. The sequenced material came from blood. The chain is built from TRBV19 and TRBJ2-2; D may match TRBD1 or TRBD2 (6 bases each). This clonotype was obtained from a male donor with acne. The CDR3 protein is CASSIFGGRIGELFF. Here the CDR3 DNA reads TGTGCCAGTAGTATCTTCGGGGGCAGGATCGGGGAGCTGTTTTTT.